The sequence of this TCR beta chain was determined in a study of CD8+CD57+ T cells in acquired aplastic anemia. Study-level findings and limits: Shared by patients and controls, approximately 29 CD8+ CDR3s were abundant in patients.

CD8+CD57+ cell expansion had been shown by flow cytometry in patients chosen for sequencing. Every one of the patients had aplastic anemia (severe, acquired). No patient had been given any therapy when blood was sampled. As regards this clonotype: The target antigen is unknown. One junction end does not reproduce the germline sequence, and a read error may be involved.

Profiles of TCR beta VDJ and CDR3 were generated from a genomic DNA template. One entry per CDR3 protein, called by TCRdb with MiXCR from the reads. Of about 160,000 distinct CDR3 sequences listed, 45% to 50% are singletons. Sequenced: sorted CD4+, CD8+, or CD8+CD57+ T cells (not recorded which) from PBMCs. This sequence originates from a human donor with aplastic anemia.

Here the CDR3 DNA reads TGTGCCAGCAGTTACGAGGGGGGCCCCGGGGAGCTGTTTTTT. This sequence encodes CASSYEGGPGELFF. The chain has TRBV10-3 and TRBJ2-2; D may correspond to TRBD1 or TRBD2 (6 bases each). CDR1 is ENHRY, CDR2 SYGVKD, per germline. The CDR3 spans 14 residues.